The rows below give T cell receptor beta chains drawn from one sample of a study of technical replicates of blood from a few donors. The assay was immunoSEQ multiplex PCR, and TCRdb's table has in-frame clones only and misses some. The repertoire consists of about 14,000 clones, with 70% to 90% occurring once and the leading ten covering 11%. Source material: PBMCs. These receptor sequences come from a human donor in good health. Each CDR3 is given with its conserved first and last residue. The order of the fields is J gene, D gene, clone size, CDR3 length, V gene, CDR3 protein, CDR3 DNA. The D gene is left open where the match is weak. Not all rows give a size; the values are once, few, many and, for expanded clones, a class.

TRBJ2-2,TRBD2,.,17,TRBV10-2,CASSAAGLAGNTGELFF,TGCGCCAGCAGTGCCGCGGGACTAGCGGGGAACACCGGGGAGCTGTTTTTT
TRBJ2-3,TRBD2,.,17,TRBV28,CASSSPSSGRATDTQYF,TGTGCCAGCAGTTCTCCATCTAGCGGGAGGGCAACAGATACGCAGTATTTT
TRBJ2-7,.,.,16,TRBV21-1,CASSKAGGDTAYEQYF,TGTGCCAGCAGCAAAGCCGGGGGGGACACGGCCTACGAGCAGTACTTC
TRBJ2-7,TRBD1,.,16,TRBV7-2,CASSLAGTGIPYEQYF,TGTGCCAGCAGCTTAGCCGGGACAGGGATTCCCTACGAGCAGTACTTC
TRBJ2-1,.,.,15,TRBV5-1,CASSLFPDSNNEQFF,TGCGCCAGCAGCTTGTTCCCCGACAGCAACAATGAGCAGTTCTTC
TRBJ2-2,TRBD2,.,16,TRBV7-3,CASSSTVAGFAGELFF,TGTGCCAGCAGCTCCACGGTAGCGGGATTCGCCGGGGAGCTGTTTTTT
TRBJ2-7,.,few,13,TRBV2,CASTTTANYEQYF,TGTGCCAGCACCACCACAGCCAACTACGAGCAGTACTTC
TRBJ1-2,TRBD1,once,14,TRBV2,CASGAGQGTYGYTF,TGTGCCAGCGGGGCTGGACAGGGCACCTATGGCTACACCTTC
TRBJ2-7,TRBD1,.,15,TRBV2,CASSDDRVGSYEQYF,TGTGCCAGCAGTGACGACAGGGTTGGCTCCTACGAGCAGTACTTC
TRBJ2-1,.,.,13,TRBV11-2,CASSPPQNNEQFF,TGTGCCAGCTCCCCTCCCCAGAACAATGAGCAGTTCTTC
TRBJ1-3,TRBD1,.,15,TRBV18,CASSPRDSSGNTIYF,TGTGCCAGCTCACCAAGGGACAGCTCTGGAAACACCATATATTTT
TRBJ1-5,.,.,15,TRBV6-5,CASRPPGGGNQPQHF,TGTGCCAGCAGACCCCCGGGGGGCGGAAATCAGCCCCAGCATTTT
TRBJ2-7,TRBD2,.,14,TRBV11-2,CASSVAGGPWEQYF,TGTGCCAGCAGTGTAGCGGGGGGCCCCTGGGAGCAGTACTTC
TRBJ2-3,TRBD2,.,16,TRBV5-1,CASSTGLAGAVDTQYF,TGCGCCAGCAGTACCGGACTAGCGGGAGCGGTAGATACGCAGTATTTT
TRBJ2-5,TRBD1,.,17,TRBV28,CASSFFLGTGAQETQYF,TGTGCCAGCAGTTTCTTCCTAGGGACAGGGGCACAAGAGACCCAGTACTTC
TRBJ2-7,.,.,13,TRBV19,CASSIMSSYEQYF,TGTGCCAGTAGTATCATGAGCTCCTACGAGCAGTACTTC
TRBJ2-4,TRBD1,.,18,TRBV28,CASSFGTGAIVAKNIQYF,TGTGCCAGCAGTTTTGGGACAGGGGCGATAGTAGCCAAAAACATTCAGTACTTC
TRBJ2-5,.,.,13,TRBV6-6,CASRVGGQETQYF,TGTGCCAGCAGGGTGGGGGGTCAAGAGACCCAGTACTTC
TRBJ2-1,.,.,16,TRBV19,CASSIMAGAPYNEQFF,TGTGCCAGTAGTATAATGGCAGGGGCCCCCTACAATGAGCAGTTCTTC